Listed below are T cell receptor beta chains from one sample, sequenced in a study of blood T cell repertoires in COVID-19. Assay: immunoSEQ multiplex PCR; the TCRdb copy retains only in-frame clones and omits some. The sample lists around 230,000 clones; approximately 75% were seen once. Sequenced sample: PBMCs or T cells enriched from blood (not recorded which). The receptor set was obtained from a man aged 35 to 55 who had recovered from COVID-19. The CDR3 runs from the conserved cysteine through the conserved F or W. D genes are given only for firm matches.

>TRBJ1-4|.|TRBV6-1
TGTGCCAGCAGTGAATTTGAGGGTTCCGGAGAAAAACTGTTTTTT
CASSEFEGSGEKLFF
>TRBJ2-7|TRBD2|TRBV6-6
TGTGCCAGCACCGATAGCGGGGGCCCCTCCTACGAGCAGTACTTC
CASTDSGGPSYEQYF
>TRBJ2-5|.|TRBV5-4
TGTGCCAGCAGCCGAGGAGCCGAGGAGACCCAGTACTTC
CASSRGAEETQYF
>TRBJ1-4|TRBD1|TRBV24-1
TGTGCCACCAGTGACCCCCCCCCGGGACAGGGAGGTGAAAAACTGTTTTTT
CATSDPPPGQGGEKLFF
>TRBJ2-3|TRBD1|TRBV9
TGTGCCAGCAGCTTAAGACAGGGGGAGGCAGATACGCAGTATTTT
CASSLRQGEADTQYF
>TRBJ1-1|.|TRBV27
TGTGCCAGCAGTTTAACAGTCGGCACTGAAGCTTTCTTT
CASSLTVGTEAFF
>TRBJ2-1|TRBD2|TRBV11-2
TGTGCCAGCAGCTTAGATGCTAGCGGGGGGGCCAAAGAGCAGTTCTTC
CASSLDASGGAKEQFF
>TRBJ2-7|.|TRBV30
TGTGCCTGGAGCCAACAGAGCTACGAGCAGTACTTC
CAWSQQSYEQYF
>TRBJ1-5|.|TRBV6-2/TRBV6-3
TGTGCCAGCAGTTACTCCGTCTTCAATCAGCCCCAGCATTTT
CASSYSVFNQPQHF
>TRBJ2-1|TRBD1|TRBV10-3
TGTGCCATCAGTGATGGGCAGGGGGCCCATGAGCAGTTCTTC
CAISDGQGAHEQFF
>TRBJ2-5|TRBD1|TRBV6-5
TGTGCCAGCGCAAAGGGACAGGGGGTTCAAGAGACCCAGTACTTC
CASAKGQGVQETQYF
>TRBJ1-1|.|TRBV7-9
TGTGCCAGCAGTCAGACTGCAGTAGGTCGTGGCACTGAAGCTTTCTTT
CASSQTAVGRGTEAFF
>TRBJ2-2|.|TRBV19
TGTGCCAGCGGTCTGGCCGGGAGTACCGGGGAGCTGTTTTTT
CASGLAGSTGELFF